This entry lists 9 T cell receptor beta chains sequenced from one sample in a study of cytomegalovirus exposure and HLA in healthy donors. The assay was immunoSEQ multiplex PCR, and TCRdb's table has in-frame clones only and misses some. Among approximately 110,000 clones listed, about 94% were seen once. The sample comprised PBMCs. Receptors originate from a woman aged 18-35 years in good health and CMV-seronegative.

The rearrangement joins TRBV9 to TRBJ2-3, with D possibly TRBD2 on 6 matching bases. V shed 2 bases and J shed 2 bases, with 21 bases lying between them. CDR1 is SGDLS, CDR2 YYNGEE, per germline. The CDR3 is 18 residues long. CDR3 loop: CASSVTVLSRGLTDTQYF. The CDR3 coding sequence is TGTGCCAGCAGCGTCACCGTTTTGTCGCGGGGCCTCACAGATACGCAGTATTTT.

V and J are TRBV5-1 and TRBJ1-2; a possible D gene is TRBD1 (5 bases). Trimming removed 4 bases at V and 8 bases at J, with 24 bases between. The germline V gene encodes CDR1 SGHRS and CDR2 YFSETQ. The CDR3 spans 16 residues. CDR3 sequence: CASSGESGRYSAGYTF. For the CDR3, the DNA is TGCGCCAGCAGCGGAGAGTCAGGGCGCTATTCTGCCGGCTACACCTTC.

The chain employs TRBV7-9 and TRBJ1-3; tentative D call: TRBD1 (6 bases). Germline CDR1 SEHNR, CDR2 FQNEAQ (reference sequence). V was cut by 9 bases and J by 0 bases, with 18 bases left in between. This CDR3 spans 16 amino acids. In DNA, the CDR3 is TGTGCCAGTTGGTCTGCAGGGGCAATCTCTGGAAACACCATATATTTT. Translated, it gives CASWSAGAISGNTIYF.

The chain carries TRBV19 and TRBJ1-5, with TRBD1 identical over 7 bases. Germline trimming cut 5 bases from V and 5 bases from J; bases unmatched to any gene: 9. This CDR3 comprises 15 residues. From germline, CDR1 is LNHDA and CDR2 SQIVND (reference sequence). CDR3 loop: CASSPWDSIDQPQHF. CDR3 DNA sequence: TGTGCCAGTAGTCCCTGGGACAGCATCGATCAGCCCCAGCATTTT.

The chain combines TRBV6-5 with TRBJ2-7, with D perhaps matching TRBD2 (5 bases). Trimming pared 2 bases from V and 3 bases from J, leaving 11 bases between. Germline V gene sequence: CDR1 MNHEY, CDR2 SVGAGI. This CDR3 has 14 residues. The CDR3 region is CASSYGSPGYEQYF. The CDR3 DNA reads TGTGCCAGCAGTTACGGGAGCCCAGGCTACGAGCAGTACTTC.

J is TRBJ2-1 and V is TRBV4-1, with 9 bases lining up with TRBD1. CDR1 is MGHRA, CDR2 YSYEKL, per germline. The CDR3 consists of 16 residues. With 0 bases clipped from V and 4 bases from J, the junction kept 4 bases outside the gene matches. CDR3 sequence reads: CASSQEWDREYNEQFF. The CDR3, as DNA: TGCGCCAGCAGCCAAGAATGGGACAGGGAATACAATGAGCAGTTCTTC.

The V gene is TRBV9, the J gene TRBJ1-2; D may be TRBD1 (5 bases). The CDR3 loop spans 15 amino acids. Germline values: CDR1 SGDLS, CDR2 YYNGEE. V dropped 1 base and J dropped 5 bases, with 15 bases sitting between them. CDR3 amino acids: CASSVRDSTSYGYTF. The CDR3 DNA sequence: TGTGCCAGCAGCGTACGGGACTCAACCAGTTATGGCTACACCTTC.

CDR3 region: CAEPGGGNQVGELFF. CDR3 nucleotides: TGTGCCGAGCCGGGCGGGGGGAACCAGGTCGGGGAGCTGTTTTTT. V is TRBV27 and J is TRBJ2-2, with 8 bases identical to TRBD2. With 11 bases clipped from V and 7 bases from J, the junction kept 15 bases outside the gene matches. Germline CDR1 MNHEY, CDR2 SMNVEV (reference sequence). The CDR3 runs to 15 residues.

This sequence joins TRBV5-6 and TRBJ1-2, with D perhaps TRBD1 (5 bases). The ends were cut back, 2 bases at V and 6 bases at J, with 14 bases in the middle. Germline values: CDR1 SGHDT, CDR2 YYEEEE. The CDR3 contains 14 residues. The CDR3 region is CASSLPTGGDGYTF. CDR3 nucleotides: TGTGCCAGCAGCTTACCGACGGGGGGTGATGGCTACACCTTC.